Listed here are 10 T cell receptor beta chains from one sample, sequenced in a study of long-term antiretroviral therapy in people with HIV. Assay version v3.0 of immunoSEQ was used, and it was run at survey level. Generated by immunoSEQ multiplex PCR, the TCRdb table keeps only in-frame clones and is missing some. The data show more than 20,000 clones, under 85% seen once. Specimen: unsorted PBMCs, collected 0.5 years before starting antiretroviral therapy. All receptors come from a middle-aged man with HIV.

The chain couples TRBV6-6 to TRBJ2-7; 10 bases line up with TRBD1. The germline CDR1 and CDR2 sequences are MNHNY and SVGAGI (reference sequence). With V trimmed by 2 bases and J by 7 bases, 2 bases remained unmatched. This CDR3 is built from 13 residues. CDR3 nucleotide sequence: TGTGCCAGCAGTTACGGGACAGGGGCGGAGCAGTACTTC. Encoded protein: CASSYGTGAEQYF.

The chain has TRBV7-2 and TRBJ1-2; TRBD1 aligns across 7 bases. There are 16 residues in the CDR3. Trimming at V came to 1 base and at J to 7 bases, leaving 12 bases not matched to a gene. Germline values: CDR1 SGHTA, CDR2 FQGNSA. DNA of the CDR3: TGTGCCAGCAGCTTAGGGAACCCGGGACAGAGTGCTGGCTACACCTTC. Translated: CASSLGNPGQSAGYTF.

This clone appeared once. This chain joins TRBV4-1 and TRBJ1-2; 9 bases map to TRBD1. CDR3 length equals 18 residues. Per germline, CDR1 MGHRA and CDR2 YSYEKL. Trimming took 1 base from V and 2 from J; bases not matched to a gene: 11. This chain's CDR3 is CASSQVLGQGQGNYGYTF. Here the CDR3 DNA reads TGCGCCAGCAGCCAAGTCTTAGGTCAGGGACAGGGCAACTATGGCTACACCTTC.

V gene TRBV28 combines with J gene TRBJ1-2; TRBD1 aligns across 8 bases. Germline values: CDR1 MDHEN, CDR2 SYDVKM. The V segment lost 7 bases and the J segment 4 bases; nucleotides outside the gene matches: 2. The CDR3 runs 12 residues. CDR3: CASTTGAYGYTF. In DNA form, the CDR3 reads TGTGCCAGCACGACAGGGGCCTATGGCTACACCTTC.

The V call is TRBV9, the J call TRBJ2-2, with 7 bases matching TRBD1. The CDR3 totals 14 residues. V was pared by 4 bases and J by 2 bases, with 2 bases of the junction left unmatched. Germline V gene data show CDR1 as SGDLS and CDR2 as YYNGEE. CDR3 coding DNA: TGTGCCAGCAGCTGGGACAGCAACACCGGGGAGCTGTTTTTT. Translation: CASSWDSNTGELFF.

The genes are TRBV14 and TRBJ1-1, with unresolved D. The CDR3 runs to 14 residues. Trimming left V 2 bases short and J 0 bases short, with 7 bases between. Germline CDR1 and CDR2: SGHDN and FVKESK. Here the CDR3 reads CASSQNSMNTEAFF. Written as DNA, the CDR3 is TGTGCCAGCAGCCAAAATTCTATGAACACTGAAGCTTTCTTT.

The chain is built from TRBV9 and TRBJ2-7; no clear D. The germline gives CDR1 SGDLS, CDR2 YYNGEE. The V gene lost 4 bases and the J gene lost 0 bases, with 11 bases spanning the gap. This CDR3 spans 14 amino acids. CDR3 nucleotides: TGTGCCAGCAGCAATCCGGCAGACTCCTACGAGCAGTACTTC. This translates into CASSNPADSYEQYF.

This clone has just one count. This rearrangement joins TRBV4-3 to TRBJ2-2; D uncertain. CDR1 and CDR2 from the germline V gene are LGHNA and YSLEER. The CDR3 has 17 amino acids. V lost 4 bases, J lost 0 bases, and 15 bases lay in between. CDR3 nucleotides: TGCGCCAGCAGCCCCAATTGGGGTGGAACGAACACCGGGGAGCTGTTTTTT. It translates to CASSPNWGGTNTGELFF.

This sequence joins TRBV28 and TRBJ2-3; TRBD2 might be the D (6 bases). Germline V gives CDR1 MDHEN, CDR2 SYDVKM. Trimming removed 6 bases from V and 1 base from J, with 14 bases in between. The CDR3 has 15 residues. This chain's CDR3 is CASSLSTGGTDTQYF. DNA for the CDR3: TGTGCCAGCAGCCTATCGACGGGGGGCACAGATACGCAGTATTTT.

V is TRBV7-8 and J is TRBJ1-1; D gene unclear. Trimming removed 5 bases from V and 1 base from J, with 11 bases in between. The CDR3 sequence is 14 residues long. Germline V gene lookup returns CDR1 SGHVS and CDR2 FQNEAQ. CDR3 in DNA: TGTGCCAGCAGCCACGGGCGCCAGAACACTGAAGCTTTCTTT. Its protein is CASSHGRQNTEAFF.